This TCR beta chain derives from a study of CD8 T cells in ankylosing spondylitis. Study findings and constraints: Several of the motif variants were reported before in synovial fluid and blood from reactive arthritis. Disease-associated clones were CD8+ and fairly uncommon in peripheral blood. Seemingly characteristic of ankylosing spondylitis blood was a TCR beta motif consisting of under 10 highly homologous variants.

The germline CDR1 and CDR2 sequences are LGHDT and YNNKEL (reference sequence). V dropped 1 base and J dropped 6 bases, with 12 bases sitting between them. The CDR3 has 14 amino acids. Quantitative molecular-barcoded 5'-RACE generated the TCR beta libraries. One entry per CDR3 protein results from TCRdb running MiXCR on the 5' RACE reads. The sample has approximately 440,000 distinct CDR3 sequences, 17% seen once. With respect to this clonotype: The antigen is unknown.

The sequenced sample consisted of blood, either unsorted or a sorted T cell fraction (not recorded which). This clonotype was obtained from a male donor with ankylosing spondylitis. This sequence joins TRBV3-1 and TRBJ1-1; D ambiguous. The CDR3 DNA follows: TGTGCCAGCAGCCAAGGGTCGGGCCTGTCTGAAGCTTTCTTT. Protein product: CASSQGSGLSEAFF.